This is a list of T cell receptor beta chains from one sample in a study of metastatic and nonmetastatic thyroid tumors. With MiXCR, TCRdb reprocessed the PCR reads. This table has some 15,000 clones, roughly 19% appearing once. Sequenced material: blood. Every receptor here comes from a female donor with papillary thyroid cancer or a benign thyroid nodule (not recorded which). Some clones in this sample may be carry-over from other donors' samples. Both conserved end residues are part of each CDR3. The order of the fields is J gene, clone size, D gene, CDR3 length, V gene, CDR3 DNA, CDR3 protein. The D gene is left open where the match is weak. Not every row has a clone size; where given, it reads once, few, many or a size class.

j_call: TRBJ1-2
clone_size: few
d_call: NA
cdr3_length: 14
v_call: TRBV12-3/TRBV12-4
cdr3_nt: TGTGCCAGCAGCCCACAGGGTCCCATAGGTGGCTACACCTTC
cdr3_aa: CASSPQGPIGGYTF

j_call: TRBJ2-1
clone_size: many
d_call: NA
cdr3_length: 13
v_call: TRBV7-9
cdr3_nt: TGTGCCAGCAGCGTAATCAGCTCCAATGAGCAGTTCTTC
cdr3_aa: CASSVISSNEQFF

j_call: TRBJ2-1
clone_size: NA
d_call: NA
cdr3_length: 12
v_call: TRBV30
cdr3_nt: TGTGCCTGGAGTCGGGAATACAGTGAGCTGTTCTTC
cdr3_aa: CAWSREYSELFF

j_call: TRBJ2-1
clone_size: NA
d_call: TRBD2
cdr3_length: 14
v_call: TRBV27
cdr3_nt: TGTGCCAGCGGCACGGGACTAAAATTCAATGAGCAGTTCTTC
cdr3_aa: CASGTGLKFNEQFF

j_call: TRBJ1-5
clone_size: medium-sized
d_call: NA
cdr3_length: 14
v_call: TRBV6-1
cdr3_nt: TGTGCCAGCAGTGCTAGACATAGCAATCAGCCCCAGCATTTT
cdr3_aa: CASSARHSNQPQHF

j_call: TRBJ2-3
clone_size: NA
d_call: NA
cdr3_length: 14
v_call: TRBV6-1
cdr3_nt: TGTGCCAGCAGGAGGGGGGGTGGGACAGATACGCAGTATTTT
cdr3_aa: CASRRGGGTDTQYF

j_call: TRBJ2-1
clone_size: many
d_call: TRBD2
cdr3_length: 15
v_call: TRBV20-1
cdr3_nt: TGCAGTGCTCCCAACGGGCTAGCGGGAGGGCAGGAGCAGTTCTTC
cdr3_aa: CSAPNGLAGGQEQFF

j_call: TRBJ2-5
clone_size: many
d_call: TRBD1
cdr3_length: 16
v_call: TRBV7-9
cdr3_nt: TGTGCCAGCAGCACACACAGGGGGACGCTTACAGAGACCCAGTACTTC
cdr3_aa: CASSTHRGTLTETQYF

j_call: TRBJ1-3
clone_size: NA
d_call: NA
cdr3_length: 14
v_call: TRBV6-1
cdr3_nt: TGTGCCAGCAGTGAGGGGGGGCCTGGAAACACCATATATTTT
cdr3_aa: CASSEGGPGNTIYF

j_call: TRBJ1-5
clone_size: many
d_call: NA
cdr3_length: 14
v_call: TRBV20-1
cdr3_nt: TGCAGTGCTAGATCGGGGTATAGCAATCAGCCCCAGCATTTT
cdr3_aa: CSARSGYSNQPQHF

j_call: TRBJ2-7
clone_size: few
d_call: NA
cdr3_length: 13
v_call: TRBV6-5
cdr3_nt: TGTGCCAGCAGTTACCGAGATGTCTACGAGCAGTACTTC
cdr3_aa: CASSYRDVYEQYF

j_call: TRBJ1-3
clone_size: many
d_call: NA
cdr3_length: 14
v_call: TRBV20-1
cdr3_nt: TGCAGTGCTAGAGAAGGGGCGTGGGGAAACACCATATATTTT
cdr3_aa: CSAREGAWGNTIYF

j_call: TRBJ2-5
clone_size: NA
d_call: NA
cdr3_length: 13
v_call: TRBV28
cdr3_nt: TGTGCCAAAAAGGGGGGAAATAGAGAGACCCAGTACTTC
cdr3_aa: CAKKGGNRETQYF

j_call: TRBJ2-1
clone_size: NA
d_call: TRBD1
cdr3_length: 16
v_call: TRBV19
cdr3_nt: TGTGCCAGTACCAGGGGGTGGGGCGCAGGGGTCAATGAGCAGTTCTTC
cdr3_aa: CASTRGWGAGVNEQFF

j_call: TRBJ1-3
clone_size: medium-sized
d_call: TRBD1
cdr3_length: 13
v_call: TRBV12-3/TRBV12-4
cdr3_nt: TGTGCCAGCAGACAGGGGACCGGTGACACCATATATTTT
cdr3_aa: CASRQGTGDTIYF

j_call: TRBJ2-3
clone_size: many
d_call: NA
cdr3_length: 14
v_call: TRBV9
cdr3_nt: TGTGCCAGCAGCGTAGGGGCGGGATTAGATACGCAGTATTTT
cdr3_aa: CASSVGAGLDTQYF

j_call: TRBJ1-2
clone_size: NA
d_call: NA
cdr3_length: 10
v_call: TRBV20-1
cdr3_nt: TGCAGTGCTAGTCTCTATGGCTACACCTTC
cdr3_aa: CSASLYGYTF

j_call: TRBJ2-3
clone_size: NA
d_call: NA
cdr3_length: 16
v_call: TRBV19
cdr3_nt: TGTGCCACCTCCGATGGGGAGGCGGTCGTCACAGATACGCAGTATTTT
cdr3_aa: CATSDGEAVVTDTQYF

j_call: TRBJ2-5
clone_size: few
d_call: TRBD1
cdr3_length: 16
v_call: TRBV6-5
cdr3_nt: TGTGCCAGCAGTTTAACTACCGGGACAGTAACAGAGACCCAGTACTTC
cdr3_aa: CASSLTTGTVTETQYF

j_call: TRBJ2-3
clone_size: NA
d_call: TRBD2
cdr3_length: 19
v_call: TRBV13
cdr3_nt: TGTGCCAGCAGCCCAAGTGTAGGACTAGCGGGAGACTGCACAGATACGCAGTATTTT
cdr3_aa: CASSPSVGLAGDCTDTQYF

j_call: TRBJ2-6
clone_size: few
d_call: NA
cdr3_length: 16
v_call: TRBV27
cdr3_nt: TGTGCCAGCAGTTCGGTAGGCCTCTCTGGGGCCAACGTCCTGACTTTC
cdr3_aa: CASSSVGLSGANVLTF

j_call: TRBJ2-3
clone_size: NA
d_call: TRBD1
cdr3_length: 17
v_call: TRBV28
cdr3_nt: TGTGCCAGCCCCTCGGGGAGAGGGGGCCGAGGTACAGATACGCAGTATTTT
cdr3_aa: CASPSGRGGRGTDTQYF

j_call: TRBJ2-7
clone_size: NA
d_call: NA
cdr3_length: 11
v_call: TRBV7-8
cdr3_nt: TGTGCCAGCAGCTTAGCCCACGAGCAGTACTTC
cdr3_aa: CASSLAHEQYF

j_call: TRBJ2-1
clone_size: many
d_call: TRBD2
cdr3_length: 16
v_call: TRBV4-2
cdr3_nt: TGTGCCAGCAGCCAAGCCGGGACTAGCGGTTTCAATGAGCAGTTCTTC
cdr3_aa: CASSQAGTSGFNEQFF

j_call: TRBJ1-1
clone_size: few
d_call: NA
cdr3_length: 14
v_call: TRBV6-2/TRBV6-3
cdr3_nt: TGTGCCAGCAGCCGTTCCGGAGTGAACACTGAAGCTTTCTTT
cdr3_aa: CASSRSGVNTEAFF

j_call: TRBJ1-5
clone_size: NA
d_call: TRBD1
cdr3_length: 13
v_call: TRBV20-1
cdr3_nt: TGCAGTGCTTGGACAGGTGTAGGTAAGCCCCAGCATTTT
cdr3_aa: CSAWTGVGKPQHF

j_call: TRBJ2-3
clone_size: many
d_call: NA
cdr3_length: 14
v_call: TRBV7-8
cdr3_nt: TGTGCCAGCAGCTTAGTAGCGAACACAGATACGCAGTATTTT
cdr3_aa: CASSLVANTDTQYF

j_call: TRBJ2-2
clone_size: NA
d_call: TRBD2
cdr3_length: 17
v_call: TRBV12-3/TRBV12-4
cdr3_nt: TGTGCCAGCAGTTTAGGAAGCGGGAGTTTAGGGACCGGGGAGCTGTTTTTT
cdr3_aa: CASSLGSGSLGTGELFF

j_call: TRBJ2-1
clone_size: NA
d_call: NA
cdr3_length: 15
v_call: TRBV4-1
cdr3_nt: TGCGCCAGCAGCCAACTATACCTGTCCACTGGAAGCCAGTTCTTC
cdr3_aa: CASSQLYLSTGSQFF

j_call: TRBJ2-5
clone_size: NA
d_call: NA
cdr3_length: 11
v_call: TRBV20-1
cdr3_nt: TGCAGTGGTGTCTCGAATGAGACCCAGTACTTC
cdr3_aa: CSGVSNETQYF

j_call: TRBJ1-4
clone_size: NA
d_call: TRBD1
cdr3_length: 16
v_call: TRBV5-1
cdr3_nt: TGCGCCAGCAGCTTAGGGACAGGGGACCGGAATGAAAAACTGTTTTTT
cdr3_aa: CASSLGTGDRNEKLFF

j_call: TRBJ2-2
clone_size: few
d_call: NA
cdr3_length: 16
v_call: TRBV25-1
cdr3_nt: TGTGCCAGCACAAAAACCGGGACCTGGAACACCGGGGAGCTGTTTTTT
cdr3_aa: CASTKTGTWNTGELFF

j_call: TRBJ2-2
clone_size: NA
d_call: NA
cdr3_length: 13
v_call: TRBV12-3/TRBV12-4
cdr3_nt: TGTGCCAGCACACTGAGGTCTTCAGGGGAGCTGTTTTTT
cdr3_aa: CASTLRSSGELFF

j_call: TRBJ2-7
clone_size: NA
d_call: TRBD1
cdr3_length: 14
v_call: TRBV6-1
cdr3_nt: TGTGCCAGCGCGACCGGGACAGGGATCTACGAGCAGTACTTC
cdr3_aa: CASATGTGIYEQYF

j_call: TRBJ2-1
clone_size: many
d_call: NA
cdr3_length: 13
v_call: TRBV3-1
cdr3_nt: TGTGCCAGCAGCAATGCGGGATACAATGAGCAGTTCTTC
cdr3_aa: CASSNAGYNEQFF

j_call: TRBJ2-7
clone_size: many
d_call: TRBD1
cdr3_length: 15
v_call: TRBV19
cdr3_nt: TGTGCCAGTAGCAAATCAGGGACAGGGGGCTACGAGCAGTACTTC
cdr3_aa: CASSKSGTGGYEQYF

j_call: TRBJ2-1
clone_size: many
d_call: NA
cdr3_length: 13
v_call: TRBV5-1
cdr3_nt: TGCGCCAGCAGCCCCTCACCGGGTGAGGGGGTGTTCTTC
cdr3_aa: CASSPSPGEGVFF

j_call: TRBJ2-7
clone_size: medium-sized
d_call: NA
cdr3_length: 15
v_call: TRBV28
cdr3_nt: TGTGCCAGCAAACTGGGGTCTATCTTCTCATACGAGCAGTACTTC
cdr3_aa: CASKLGSIFSYEQYF

j_call: TRBJ2-5
clone_size: many
d_call: TRBD1
cdr3_length: 16
v_call: TRBV9
cdr3_nt: TGTGCCAGCAGCGTCGGGACAGGGGGAACCCAAGAGACCCAGTACTTC
cdr3_aa: CASSVGTGGTQETQYF

j_call: TRBJ2-7
clone_size: many
d_call: NA
cdr3_length: 13
v_call: TRBV29-1
cdr3_nt: TGCAGCATGTTCCCGGGACGGACCTACGAGCAGTACTTC
cdr3_aa: CSMFPGRTYEQYF

j_call: TRBJ1-5
clone_size: many
d_call: NA
cdr3_length: 14
v_call: TRBV10-3
cdr3_nt: TGTGCCATCTCCCCCGGGGGGGGTGATGAGCCCCAGCATTTT
cdr3_aa: CAISPGGGDEPQHF

j_call: TRBJ1-2
clone_size: many
d_call: NA
cdr3_length: 16
v_call: TRBV19
cdr3_nt: TGTGCCAGTAGTATAGATTACGACAGCACCTACTATGGCTACACCTTC
cdr3_aa: CASSIDYDSTYYGYTF

j_call: TRBJ2-7
clone_size: many
d_call: NA
cdr3_length: 16
v_call: TRBV3-1
cdr3_nt: TGTGCCAGCAGCGAAATCTCTACTGGCAAACCCTACGAGCAGTACTTC
cdr3_aa: CASSEISTGKPYEQYF

j_call: TRBJ2-3
clone_size: many
d_call: TRBD2
cdr3_length: 15
v_call: TRBV5-1
cdr3_nt: TGCGCCAGCAGCTTGCTAGCGGGAGCGGTAGATACGCAGTATTTT
cdr3_aa: CASSLLAGAVDTQYF

j_call: TRBJ1-2
clone_size: NA
d_call: TRBD1
cdr3_length: 15
v_call: TRBV20-1
cdr3_nt: TGCAGTGCTAGAGCCCTCGGGACAGGGGACTATGGCTACACCTTC
cdr3_aa: CSARALGTGDYGYTF

j_call: TRBJ2-5
clone_size: NA
d_call: TRBD1
cdr3_length: 15
v_call: TRBV2
cdr3_nt: TGTGCCAGCAGTGACTCGGACAGGGGTGGAGAGACCCAGTACTTC
cdr3_aa: CASSDSDRGGETQYF

j_call: TRBJ2-1
clone_size: medium-sized
d_call: NA
cdr3_length: 13
v_call: TRBV11-3
cdr3_nt: TGTGCCAGCAGCTTTCTAGCATCCAATGAGCAGTTCTTC
cdr3_aa: CASSFLASNEQFF

j_call: TRBJ2-2
clone_size: NA
d_call: NA
cdr3_length: 18
v_call: TRBV10-3
cdr3_nt: TGTGCCATCAGTGAGTCCCCCAGGGGGACTAAGAACACCGGGGAGCTGTTTTTT
cdr3_aa: CAISESPRGTKNTGELFF

j_call: TRBJ2-1
clone_size: NA
d_call: NA
cdr3_length: 13
v_call: TRBV18
cdr3_nt: TGTGCCAGCTCACCAGACCTTAGCAATGAGCAGTTCTTC
cdr3_aa: CASSPDLSNEQFF

j_call: TRBJ2-3
clone_size: many
d_call: TRBD1
cdr3_length: 14
v_call: TRBV6-1
cdr3_nt: TGTGCCAGCAGGGACAGGGGGCCGGGAGATACGCAGTATTTT
cdr3_aa: CASRDRGPGDTQYF